The clone carrying this TCR beta chain showed up just a few times. Its antigen is undetermined. The length of the CDR3 is 15 residues. Between the trimmed V and J ends, which lost 5 bases and 5 bases, there was a span of 19 bases. Germline-derived CDR1 and CDR2 are MGHDK and SYGVNS. This entry belongs to a study of T cells in Graves' hyperthyroidism and ophthalmopathy. Amplified TCR beta CDR3 regions came from RNA transcripts. First-round RT-PCR targeting the TCR CDR3 was performed with the HTBI primer set. Each CDR3 protein is one row after TCRdb ran MiXCR on the multiplex PCR reads. This table has 750,000 to 950,000 distinct CDR3 sequences, around 39% appearing once. Study-level findings and limits: The blood repertoire included most of the expanded thyroid clonotypes above 0.001.

This receptor was obtained from a man between 18 and 29 years old with Graves' hyperthyroidism. Sequencing input: blood. The V gene is TRBV25-1, the J gene TRBJ2-7; no clear D. The CDR3 is CASSPTRPYQDEQYF. The CDR3 nucleotides read TGTGCCAGCAGTCCTACCCGACCCTACCAGGACGAGCAGTACTTC.